This TCR beta chain is from a study of beta chain features in type 1 diabetes. Every bit of the isolated RNA underwent reverse transcription, so sequencing read expressed TCRB transcripts. Average reads for naive, central memory and regulatory T cell samples were about 3.6 million. TCRdb's table, derived via immunoSEQ multiplex PCR, lists solely in-frame clones and lacks some. Among about 700,000 clones listed, 13% were seen once. This clone occurred a few times. What it binds is unknown. Points from the study as a whole: The study found moderately but significantly shorter TCRB CDR3s in all four CD4+ subsets of Type 1 diabetes patients. Any HLA effect on TCRB rearrangement was left unresolved by small sub-analyses.

Using CD45RO/CCR7/CD25/CD127/CD95/CD27, CD4+ naive, central memory, regulatory and stem cell-like memory cells were sorted. CDR3 length: 14 residues. Trimming removed 7 bases at V and 0 bases at J, with 10 bases between. CDR1 is SNHLY and CDR2 is FYNNEI in the germline V gene. The genes are TRBV2 and TRBJ2-4; D unclear. What was sequenced was naive CD4+ T cells from blood. This receptor was identified in a man in his late teens or twenties with type 1 diabetes. CDR3 sequence reads: CASILGLAKNIQYF. The CDR3 DNA reads TGTGCCAGCATTCTCGGTTTAGCCAAAAACATTCAGTACTTC. Looking up the rest from reference TRBV2 and TRBJ2-4 gives the full variable domain: EPEVTQTPSHQVTQMGQEVILRCVPISNHLYFYWYRQILGQKVEFLVSFYNNEISEKSEIFDDQFSVERPDGSNFTLKIRSTKLEDSAMYFCASILGLAKNIQYFGAGTRLSVL.